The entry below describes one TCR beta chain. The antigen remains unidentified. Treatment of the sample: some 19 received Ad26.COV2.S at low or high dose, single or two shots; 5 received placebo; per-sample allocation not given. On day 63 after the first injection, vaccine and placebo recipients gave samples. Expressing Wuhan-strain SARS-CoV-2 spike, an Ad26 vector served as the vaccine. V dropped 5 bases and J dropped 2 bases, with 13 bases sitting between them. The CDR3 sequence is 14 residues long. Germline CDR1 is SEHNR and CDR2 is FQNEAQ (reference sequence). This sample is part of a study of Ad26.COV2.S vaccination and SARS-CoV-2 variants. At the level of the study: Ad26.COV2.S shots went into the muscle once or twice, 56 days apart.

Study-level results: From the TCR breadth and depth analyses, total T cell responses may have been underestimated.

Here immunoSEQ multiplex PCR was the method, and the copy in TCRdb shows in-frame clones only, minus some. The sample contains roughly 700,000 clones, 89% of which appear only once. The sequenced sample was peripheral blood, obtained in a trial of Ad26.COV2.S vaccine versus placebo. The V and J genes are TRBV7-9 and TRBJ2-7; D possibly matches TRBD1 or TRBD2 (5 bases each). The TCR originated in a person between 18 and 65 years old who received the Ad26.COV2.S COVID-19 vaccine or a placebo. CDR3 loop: CASSPVGPTYEQYF. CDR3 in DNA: TGTGCCAGCAGCCCAGTGGGACCCACCTACGAGCAGTACTTC.